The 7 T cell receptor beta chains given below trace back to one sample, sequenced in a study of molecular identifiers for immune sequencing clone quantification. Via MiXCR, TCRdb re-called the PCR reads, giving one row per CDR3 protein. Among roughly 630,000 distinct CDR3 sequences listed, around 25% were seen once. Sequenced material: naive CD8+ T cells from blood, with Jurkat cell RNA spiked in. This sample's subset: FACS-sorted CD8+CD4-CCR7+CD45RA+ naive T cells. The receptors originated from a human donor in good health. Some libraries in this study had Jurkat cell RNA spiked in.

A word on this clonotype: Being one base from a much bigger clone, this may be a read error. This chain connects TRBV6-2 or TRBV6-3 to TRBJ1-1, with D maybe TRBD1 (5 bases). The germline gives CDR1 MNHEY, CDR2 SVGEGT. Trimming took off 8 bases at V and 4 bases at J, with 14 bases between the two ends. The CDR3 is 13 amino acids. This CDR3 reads CASVDSLATEAFF. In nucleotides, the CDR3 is TGTGCCAGCGTTGACAGTTTGGCCACTGAAGCTTTCTTT.

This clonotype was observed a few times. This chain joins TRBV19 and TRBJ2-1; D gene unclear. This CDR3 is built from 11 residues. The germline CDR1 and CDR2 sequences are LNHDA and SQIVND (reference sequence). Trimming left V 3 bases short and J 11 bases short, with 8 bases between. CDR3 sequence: CASSIGQKQFF. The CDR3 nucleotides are TGTGCCAGTAGTATTGGGCAGAAGCAGTTCTTC.

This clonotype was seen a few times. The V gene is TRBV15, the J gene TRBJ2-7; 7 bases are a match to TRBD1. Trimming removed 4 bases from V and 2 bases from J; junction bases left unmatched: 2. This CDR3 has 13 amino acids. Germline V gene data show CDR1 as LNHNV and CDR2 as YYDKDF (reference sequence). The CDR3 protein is CATSTDRTYEQYF. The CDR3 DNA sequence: TGTGCCACCAGCACGGACAGGACCTACGAGCAGTACTTC.

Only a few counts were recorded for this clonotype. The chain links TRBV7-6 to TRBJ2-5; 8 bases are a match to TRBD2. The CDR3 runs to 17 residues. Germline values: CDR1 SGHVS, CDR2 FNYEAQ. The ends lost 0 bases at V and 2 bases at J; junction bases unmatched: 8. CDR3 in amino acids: CASSLARVGGGQETQYF. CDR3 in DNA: TGTGCCAGCAGCTTAGCGAGAGTTGGCGGGGGGCAAGAGACCCAGTACTTC. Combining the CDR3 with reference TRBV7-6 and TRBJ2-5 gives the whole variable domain GAGVSQSPRYKVTKRGQDVALRCDPISGHVSLYWYRQALGQGPEFLTYFNYEAQQDKSGLPNDRFSAERPEGSISTLTIQRTEQRDSAMYRCASSLARVGGGQETQYFGPGTRLLVL.

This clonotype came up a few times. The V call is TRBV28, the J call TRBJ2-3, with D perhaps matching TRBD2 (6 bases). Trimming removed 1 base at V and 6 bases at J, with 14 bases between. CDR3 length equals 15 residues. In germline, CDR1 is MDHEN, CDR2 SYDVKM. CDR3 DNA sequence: TGTGCCAGCAGTTTATCGCGACGGGGGATGGATACGCAGTATTTT. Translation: CASSLSRRGMDTQYF.

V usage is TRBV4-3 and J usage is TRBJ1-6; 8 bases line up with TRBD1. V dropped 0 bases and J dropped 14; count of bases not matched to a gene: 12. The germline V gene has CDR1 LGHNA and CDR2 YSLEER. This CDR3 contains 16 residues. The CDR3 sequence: CASSQDSTGDFWALHF. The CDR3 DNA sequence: TGCGCCAGCAGCCAAGATTCGACAGGGGACTTTTGGGCCCTCCACTTT.

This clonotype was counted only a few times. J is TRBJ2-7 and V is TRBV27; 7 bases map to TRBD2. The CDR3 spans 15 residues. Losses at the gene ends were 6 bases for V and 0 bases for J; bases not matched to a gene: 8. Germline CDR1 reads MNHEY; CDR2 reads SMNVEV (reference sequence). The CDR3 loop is CASRRPSGSSYEQYF. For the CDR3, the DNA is TGTGCCAGCAGACGCCCTAGCGGATCCTCCTACGAGCAGTACTTC.